Sequencing of this T cell receptor (beta chain) was carried out in a study of blood T cell repertoires in COVID-19. Background on the study: Whether acute or convalescent, the COVID-19 samples came from the United States, Italy and Spain.

In the authors' methods: Amplified reference gene primers provided the basis for estimating nucleated cell counts. Sequencing was performed with immunoSEQ multiplex PCR; in TCRdb, only in-frame clones are kept and a portion is missing. That table furnishes V, J and clone size, whereas the DNA furnished D and trimming. The data contain roughly 100,000 clones, 85% to 90% of them seen just once; the ten biggest clones take up roughly 5.3%. Germline V gene sequence: CDR1 SGHTA, CDR2 FQGTGA. V was shortened by 3 bases and J by 3 bases, with 20 bases between the two germline ends. The CDR3 has 18 amino acids.

Sequenced material: peripheral blood. The source is a human donor in a cohort sampled during active COVID-19. The chain links TRBV7-3 to TRBJ2-2; a weak D match, TRBD1 (5 bases). The DNA for the CDR3 is TGTGCCAGCAGCTTTTTTCCAGGGTTGGACCGCGACACCGGGGAGCTGTTTTTT. Its protein product is CASSFFPGLDRDTGELFF. Complete variable domain (other parts from reference TRBV7-3 and TRBJ2-2): GAGVSQTPSNKVTEKGKYVELRCDPISGHTALYWYRQSLGQGPEFLIYFQGTGAADDSGLPNDRFFAVRPEGSVSTLKIQRTERGDSAVYLCASSFFPGLDRDTGELFFGEGSRLTVL.